This entry lists 7 T cell receptor beta chains sequenced from one sample in a study of OX40 agonist ivuxolimab in advanced cancers. Sequenced by immunoSEQ multiplex PCR; TCRdb stores in-frame clones only, minus some. The table lists over 70,000 clones, roughly 89% of them singletons, with around 0.19% in the top ten. The specimen was CD4+ or CD8+ T cells sorted from blood, collected in a trial of the OX40 agonist ivuxolimab. Receptors originate from an adult with an advanced solid tumor such as melanoma, head and neck, liver or kidney cancer.

This chain links TRBV19 with TRBJ2-6; D may be TRBD1 (6 bases). The V gene's germline CDR1 is LNHDA and CDR2 SQIVND (reference sequence). V was pared by 10 bases and J by 4 bases, with 20 bases between. The CDR3 is 16 amino acids. The CDR3 DNA is TGTGCCACCGCACGGGACACCTCGGTAGGGGCCAACGTCCTGACTTTC. Translating it yields CATARDTSVGANVLTF.

The chain joins TRBV28 to TRBJ2-3; 9 nucleotides line up with TRBD2. The CDR3 length is 15 residues. The junction had 8 bases not matched to a gene; V was cut back by 3 bases and J by 7 bases. Germline CDR1 is MDHEN and CDR2 is SYDVKM. DNA of the CDR3: TGTGCCAGCAGTTTCGTTAGCGGGAGCCGCTATACGCAGTATTTT. Protein sequence: CASSFVSGSRYTQYF.

V is TRBV11-2 and J is TRBJ1-1; tentatively, D is TRBD1 (6 bases). This CDR3 comprises 15 residues. The germline gives CDR1 SGHAT, CDR2 FQNNGV. Deletions cut 3 bases from V and 1 base from J, with 12 bases between. The CDR3 reads CASSFTGQSNTEAFF. CDR3 sequence (DNA): TGTGCCAGCAGCTTCACCGGACAGTCGAACACTGAAGCTTTCTTT. Combining the CDR3 with reference TRBV11-2 and TRBJ1-1 gives the whole variable domain EAGVAQSPRYKIIEKRQSVAFWCNPISGHATLYWYQQILGQGPKLLIQFQNNGVVDDSQLPKDRFSAERLKGVDSTLKIQPAKLEDSAVYLCASSFTGQSNTEAFFGQGTRLTVV.

The rearrangement joins TRBV6-6 to TRBJ2-7; weak D call: TRBD1 (6 bases). This CDR3 comprises 15 residues. Trimming took 6 bases from V and 6 from J, leaving 21 bases between them. Germline V CDR1 and CDR2: MNHNY, SVGAGI (reference sequence). The CDR3 sequence is CASSPTTGASGEQYF. Written as DNA, the CDR3 is TGTGCCAGCAGCCCTACGACAGGCGCATCTGGCGAGCAGTACTTC.

This chain uses TRBV18 with TRBJ1-6; weak D call: TRBD1 (6 bases). Germline V CDR1 and CDR2: KGHSH, LQKENI. The length of the CDR3 is 15 residues. V was clipped by 2 bases and J by 6 bases, with 11 bases between them. The CDR3: CASSPGGLFNSPLHF. The CDR3, as DNA: TGTGCCAGCTCACCAGGGGGCCTATTTAATTCACCCCTCCACTTT.

The rearrangement uses TRBV11-2 and TRBJ1-1, with D unresolved. V was shortened by 4 bases and J by 5 bases, with 11 bases between the two germline ends. The germline CDR1 and CDR2 sequences are SGHAT and FQNNGV. The CDR3 is 13 residues long. The DNA for the CDR3 is TGTGCCAGCAGCTCCCGTAGGATGACTGAAGCTTTCTTT. Its translation: CASSSRRMTEAFF.

This chain joins TRBV28 and TRBJ1-3, with D uncertain. The germline CDR1 and CDR2 sequences are MDHEN and SYDVKM. The CDR3 runs to 16 residues. V was clipped by 4 bases and J by 4 bases, with 17 bases between them. The CDR3 bases are TGTGCCAGCAGTTCCCACACACAGTTGATAGGAAACACCATATATTTT. This sequence encodes CASSSHTQLIGNTIYF.